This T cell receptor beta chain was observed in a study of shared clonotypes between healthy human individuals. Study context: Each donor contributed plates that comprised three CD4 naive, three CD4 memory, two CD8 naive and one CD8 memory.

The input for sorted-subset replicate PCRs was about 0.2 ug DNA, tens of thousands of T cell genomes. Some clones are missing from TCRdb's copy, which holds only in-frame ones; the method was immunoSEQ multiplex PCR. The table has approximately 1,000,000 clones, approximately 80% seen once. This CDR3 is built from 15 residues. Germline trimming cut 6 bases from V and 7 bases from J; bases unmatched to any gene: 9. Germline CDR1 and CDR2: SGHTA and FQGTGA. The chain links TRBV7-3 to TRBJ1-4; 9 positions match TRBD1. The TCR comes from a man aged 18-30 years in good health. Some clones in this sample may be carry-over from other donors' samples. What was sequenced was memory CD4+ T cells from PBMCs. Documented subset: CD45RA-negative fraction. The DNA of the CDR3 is TGTGCCAGCAGTTTTACAGGGGGCGAGGGTGAAAAACTGTTTTTT. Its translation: CASSFTGGEGEKLFF.